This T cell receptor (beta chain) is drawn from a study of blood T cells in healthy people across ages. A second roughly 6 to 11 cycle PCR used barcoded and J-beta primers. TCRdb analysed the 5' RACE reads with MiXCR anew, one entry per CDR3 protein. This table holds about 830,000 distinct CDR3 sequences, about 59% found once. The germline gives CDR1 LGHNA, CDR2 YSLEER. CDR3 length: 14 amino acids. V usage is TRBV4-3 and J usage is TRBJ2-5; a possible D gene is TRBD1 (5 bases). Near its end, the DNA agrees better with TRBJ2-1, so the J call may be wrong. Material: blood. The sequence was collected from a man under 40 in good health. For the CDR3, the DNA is TGCGCCAGCAGCACGACAGTGTTTCAAGAGACCCAGTTCTTC. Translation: CASSTTVFQETQFF.